Each of the 26 T cell receptor beta chains below was sequenced from the same sample in a study of T cell responses to AZD1222 COVID-19 vaccine. Method: immunoSEQ multiplex PCR; TCRdb's copy keeps in-frame clones and lacks some. The sample shows roughly 90,000 clones, over 80% of them seen only once. Source: peripheral blood, taken on day 0 of MenACWY control vaccination. The receptors shown here come from an adult in good health.

This clone was detected a few times. The gene calls are TRBV6-5 and TRBJ1-1, with a possible D match to TRBD1 (6 bases). The CDR3 runs to 13 residues. V lost 5 bases and J 10 bases, leaving 17 bases between the germline ends. From germline, CDR1 is MNHEY and CDR2 SVGAGI. The CDR3 loop is CASSPTLQGVAFF. The CDR3 bases are TGTGCCAGCAGTCCGACGCTACAGGGTGTAGCTTTCTTT.

The rearrangement links TRBV4-2 to TRBJ2-1, with 10 bases identical to TRBD1. There are 17 residues in the CDR3. Germline CDR1 LGHNA, CDR2 YNFKEQ. Trimming removed 0 bases from V and 4 bases from J; junction bases left unmatched: 6. The CDR3 spells CASSQDRGQGIYNEQFF. The CDR3 region has the DNA TGTGCCAGCAGCCAAGATAGGGGACAGGGGATATACAATGAGCAGTTCTTC.

This chain joins TRBV19 and TRBJ1-4; D is undetermined. V dropped 4 bases and J dropped 7 bases, with 19 bases sitting between them. Germline CDR1 LNHDA, CDR2 SQIVND (reference sequence). The CDR3 spans 16 residues. The CDR3 spells CASSSRRSEGSEKLFF. CDR3 sequence (DNA): TGTGCCAGTAGTAGCCGCCGTTCTGAAGGGAGTGAAAAACTGTTTTTT.

Relative to its sample, this clone is medium-sized (0.01 to 0.1%). The chain uses TRBV24-1 and TRBJ1-2; D is unresolved. The CDR3 runs 15 residues. V was shortened by 3 bases and J by 3 bases, with 13 bases between the two germline ends. Germline V CDR1 and CDR2: KGHDR, SFDVKD. In nucleotides, the CDR3 is TGTGCCACCAGTGATCCCGTTCGGGGATACTATGGCTACACCTTC. This gives the protein CATSDPVRGYYGYTF.

CDR3 DNA sequence: TGTGCCAGCAGTTTCGGGACAGTTAATGAAAAACTGTTTTTT. Its translation: CASSFGTVNEKLFF. The gene calls are TRBV28 and TRBJ1-4; 7 bases are a match to TRBD1. The germline gives CDR1 MDHEN, CDR2 SYDVKM. This CDR3 has 14 amino acids. Trimming took 3 bases from V and 4 from J; bases not matched to a gene: 2.

This chain links TRBV10-3 with TRBJ1-2; no clear D gene. The CDR3 consists of 14 residues. With 6 bases removed from V and 8 bases from J, the gap between germline ends came to 19 bases. Per the germline V gene, CDR1 is ENHRY and CDR2 is SYGVKD. The CDR3 sequence: CAISDPTREAGYTF. CDR3 coding DNA: TGTGCCATCAGCGACCCCACTAGGGAGGCCGGCTACACCTTC.

This sequence joins TRBV7-9 and TRBJ2-2; D gene ambiguous. CDR3 size: 16 residues. Trimming cost V 1 base and J 5 bases, with 14 bases left between them. The germline CDR1 and CDR2 sequences are SEHNR and FQNEAQ (reference sequence). This CDR3 is CASSLVWPAGTGELFF. The CDR3 DNA reads TGTGCCAGCAGCTTAGTTTGGCCCGCAGGAACCGGGGAGCTGTTTTTT.

By proportion, this clone is medium-sized. J is TRBJ2-6 and V is TRBV2; perhaps D is TRBD1 or TRBD2 (5 bases each). CDR1 is SNHLY, CDR2 FYNNEI, per germline. Trimming cost V 11 bases and J 1 base, with 12 bases left between them. The CDR3 spans 14 residues. The CDR3, as DNA: TGTGCCGGGGACGGTAGGTCTGGGGCCAACGTCCTGACTTTC. Its translation: CAGDGRSGANVLTF.

The V and J genes are TRBV7-9 and TRBJ1-1; a possible D gene is TRBD1 (6 bases). The CDR3 consists of 11 residues. V dropped 3 bases and J dropped 11 bases, with 10 bases sitting between them. The germline gives CDR1 SEHNR, CDR2 FQNEAQ (reference sequence). CDR3 loop: CASSLGALAFF. The CDR3 bases are TGTGCCAGCAGCTTGGGGGCGTTGGCTTTCTTT.

The rearrangement links TRBV27 to TRBJ2-1; the D call may be TRBD1 or TRBD2 (5 bases each). This CDR3 contains 15 residues. Germline-derived CDR1 and CDR2 are MNHEY and SMNVEV (reference sequence). The germline V and J ends were trimmed by 7 bases and 7 bases, with 20 bases remaining between them. The CDR3 region is CASTLGSPRGNEQFF. The CDR3 coding sequence is TGTGCCAGCACCCTCGGGTCCCCGAGGGGTAATGAGCAGTTCTTC.

The chain uses TRBV5-1 and TRBJ1-2, with unresolved D. Per the germline V gene, CDR1 is SGHRS and CDR2 is YFSETQ. The CDR3 is made up of 13 amino acids. Trimming pared 5 bases from V and 3 bases from J, leaving 11 bases between. As DNA, the CDR3 is TGCGCCAGCAGTAGGGAGGCGGACTATGGCTACACCTTC. Protein sequence: CASSREADYGYTF.

The rearrangement joins TRBV15 to TRBJ2-6, with 7 nucleotides matching TRBD1. CDR3 length equals 16 residues. CDR1 LNHNV and CDR2 YYDKDF come from the germline V gene (reference sequence). J gave up 2 bases and V 3 bases, and 4 bases lay outside the gene matches. CDR3 amino acids: CATSRRQGPGANVLTF. CDR3 coding DNA: TGTGCCACCAGCAGGCGACAGGGCCCTGGGGCCAACGTCCTGACTTTC. Based on the CDR3 plus reference TRBV15 and TRBJ2-6, the full variable domain is DAMVIQNPRYQVTQFGKPVTLSCSQTLNHNVMYWYQQKSSQAPKLLFHYYDKDFNNEADTPDNFQSRRPNTSFCFLDIRSPGLGDTAMYLCATSRRQGPGANVLTFGAGSRLTVL.

This CDR3 is CASSRSRVQPQHF. CDR3 nucleotide sequence: TGTGCCAGCAGCCGTTCAAGGGTTCAGCCCCAGCATTTT. This chain joins TRBV13 and TRBJ1-5; no clear D gene. The V end was cut by 5 bases, the J end by 6 bases, with 11 bases between. CDR1 is PRHDT, CDR2 FYEKMQ, per germline (reference sequence). CDR3 length: 13 amino acids.

J is TRBJ1-1 and V is TRBV28; 8 positions match TRBD1. CDR3 length equals 15 residues. The J segment lost 10 bases and the V segment lost 5 bases, leaving 15 bases of the junction unmatched. The V gene's germline CDR1 is MDHEN and CDR2 SYDVKM. CDR3 residues: CASSPPDRVSQGAFF. The CDR3 nucleotides are TGTGCCAGCAGTCCACCGGACAGGGTGAGTCAAGGAGCTTTCTTT.

To note about this clone: Other DNA variants within this sample encode the same CDR3. The chain's CDR3 is CASSYFRGNTEAFF. Written as DNA, the CDR3 is TGTGCCAGCAGTTATTTCAGGGGAAACACTGAAGCTTTCTTT. The genes are TRBV6-5 and TRBJ1-1; D is possibly TRBD1 (6 bases). The germline V gene encodes CDR1 MNHEY and CDR2 SVGAGI. V was shortened by 3 bases and J by 2 bases, with 10 bases between the two germline ends. CDR3 size: 14 residues.

The V gene is TRBV7-9, the J gene TRBJ1-6; a weak D match, TRBD1 (6 bases). The germline gives CDR1 SEHNR, CDR2 FQNEAQ (reference sequence). This CDR3 contains 16 residues. V shed 0 bases and J shed 7 bases, with 13 bases lying between them. The CDR3 coding sequence is TGTGCCAGCAGCTTAGCGGGCAGGGGTTTGAATTCACCCCTCCACTTT. Encoded protein: CASSLAGRGLNSPLHF.

The chain joins TRBV28 to TRBJ2-1; 7 bases map to TRBD2. The germline gives CDR1 MDHEN, CDR2 SYDVKM. The CDR3 covers 15 residues. With 5 bases clipped from V and 7 bases from J, the junction kept 11 bases outside the gene matches. The CDR3 DNA reads as TGTGCCAGCAGTCGGGGAGGGTTGGGGCCAAATGAGCAGTTCTTC. Translating gives CASSRGGLGPNEQFF.

V usage is TRBV7-2 and J usage is TRBJ2-3, with no clear D. Germline-derived CDR1 and CDR2 are SGHTA and FQGNSA. Between the trimmed V and J ends, which lost 5 bases and 6 bases, there was a span of 6 bases. The CDR3 extends over 11 amino acids. For the CDR3, the DNA is TGTGCCAGCAGCGAGCAGGATACGCAGTATTTT. This codes for CASSEQDTQYF.

The V gene is TRBV28, the J gene TRBJ1-2; D gene unclear. The germline V gene has CDR1 MDHEN and CDR2 SYDVKM. The CDR3 sequence is 14 residues long. Trimming left V 3 bases short and J 8 bases short, with 16 bases between. The CDR3 reads CASSFRIRVSGYTF. The CDR3 DNA reads TGTGCCAGCAGTTTCCGTATTAGGGTGAGCGGCTACACCTTC.

The chain couples TRBV4-1 to TRBJ2-2; D possibly matches TRBD1 or TRBD2 (5 bases each). Germline assignment: CDR1 MGHRA and CDR2 YSYEKL. V lost 1 base, J lost 6 bases, and 9 bases lay in between. The CDR3 has 14 amino acids. CDR3 loop: CASSQGGVPGELFF. The CDR3 nucleotides are TGCGCCAGCAGCCAAGGAGGGGTCCCCGGGGAGCTGTTTTTT.

This clone was counted once. V is TRBV13 and J is TRBJ2-5; 10 positions match TRBD2. The CDR3 runs 16 residues. CDR1 is PRHDT and CDR2 is FYEKMQ in the germline V gene (reference sequence). The trim removed 4 bases at V and 7 bases at J, leaving 12 bases unmatched. CDR3 region: CASSSGGASGSVTQYF. The CDR3 DNA follows: TGTGCCAGCAGCTCAGGAGGGGCTAGCGGGAGTGTGACCCAGTACTTC.

Notes on this clone: Distinct nucleotide sequences in the sample also encode this CDR3. The chain uses TRBV5-1 and TRBJ2-2, with D perhaps given as TRBD1 or TRBD2 (5 bases each). The germline V gene encodes CDR1 SGHRS and CDR2 YFSETQ. Trimming removed 3 bases at V and 1 base at J, with 16 bases between. CDR3 length equals 17 residues. CDR3 nucleotides: TGCGCCAGCAGCTCACCCCGGGACGGGAAGAACACCGGGGAGCTGTTTTTT. Protein: CASSSPRDGKNTGELFF.

This rearrangement joins TRBV6-5 to TRBJ1-2; 9 bases are shared with TRBD1. Per germline, CDR1 MNHEY and CDR2 SVGAGI. V was clipped by 0 bases and J by 6 bases; unmatched bases: 8. This CDR3 is built from 16 residues. CDR3 amino acids: CASSYSRGQGGNGYTF. CDR3 in DNA: TGTGCCAGCAGTTACTCGAGGGGACAGGGCGGGAATGGCTACACCTTC.

V usage is TRBV27 and J usage is TRBJ1-2, with 7 nucleotides matching TRBD1. The CDR3 spans 16 residues. Germline V gene lookup returns CDR1 MNHEY and CDR2 SMNVEV (reference sequence). V lost 0 bases, J lost 7 bases, and 11 bases stayed unmatched. The CDR3 region is CASSLSGGVREGGYTF. The CDR3 DNA follows: TGTGCCAGCAGTTTATCAGGGGGCGTCAGGGAAGGTGGCTACACCTTC.

The gene calls are TRBV27 and TRBJ2-1; 11 bases align to TRBD2. Germline values: CDR1 MNHEY, CDR2 SMNVEV (reference sequence). With 9 bases clipped from V and 9 bases from J, the junction kept 13 bases outside the gene matches. This CDR3 comprises 15 residues. CDR3 in amino acids: CASSRRTSGWGEQFF. Here the CDR3 DNA reads TGTGCCAGTTCTCGGAGGACTAGCGGGTGGGGTGAGCAGTTCTTC.

The genes are TRBV5-6 and TRBJ2-1, with D perhaps matching TRBD2 (6 bases). Trimming removed 4 bases from V and 10 bases from J, with 15 bases in between. This CDR3 has 13 amino acids. Germline V gene sequence: CDR1 SGHDT, CDR2 YYEEEE. The DNA for the CDR3 is TGTGCCAGCAGCCCCGGACGGGGGAACGAGCAGTTCTTC. This translates into CASSPGRGNEQFF.